Included here is one T cell receptor beta chain sequence, with context. Its target is not known. The sample originates from a study of STAT5B mutations in CD4+ large granular lymphocyte leukemia. Germline CDR1 reads MNHNS; CDR2 reads SASEGT. The CDR3 length is 13 residues. Between the trimmed V and J ends, which lost 7 bases and 2 bases, there was a span of 12 bases. Controls came from buffy coats of healthy blood donors. How the authors handled the data: A productive frequency of 2.59 x 10-5 was the lowest detectable. The protocol was immunoSEQ multiplex PCR, while the TCRdb copy is restricted to in-frame clones and leaves out a portion. V and J calls and clone size come straight from that table; D and trimming were deduced from the DNA. The sample holds about 21,000 clones; about 75% are singletons and the top ten take approximately 30%. Study-level findings and limits: No patients shared main leukemic clonotypes, though around 27% appeared at low frequency elsewhere. 8/27 top patient clones versus 2/35 control clones were TRBV06-family.

The receptor was isolated from a human donor in good health. Sample: CD4+ T cells from blood buffy coats. This chain uses TRBV6-1 with TRBJ2-7; no definite D call. Here the CDR3 reads CASMRRSAYEQYF. CDR3 nucleotides: TGTGCCAGCATGCGGCGCAGCGCCTACGAGCAGTACTTC.